This record concerns one T cell receptor (beta chain) sequence. As originally analysed: Reference gene primer amplification yielded estimated nucleated cell counts. The table came from immunoSEQ multiplex PCR; TCRdb's copy has only in-frame clones and leaves some out. That table gives V, J and clone size, and the DNA gave D and trimming. The sample lists 200,000 to 300,000 clones; approximately 89% were seen once. The data originate from a study of blood T cell repertoires in COVID-19. Study-level information: PBMCs, B-cell-depleted T cells, or T cells provided the cDNA or gDNA that made up the material.

Participants were aged roughly 18 to 89 years, lived in 24 US areas, and enrolled virtually. Which cohort a participant joined came from the clinical history participants gave. Germline lookup yields CDR1 MDHEN and CDR2 SYDVKM. The CDR3 sequence is 15 residues long. V was clipped by 4 bases and J by 1 base, with 12 bases between them. The chain couples TRBV28 to TRBJ2-3; no firm D call. The TCR originated in a woman aged 40 to 49 with acute COVID-19. Sequencing was done on a sample of PBMCs or T cells enriched from blood (not recorded which). CDR3 protein: CASSSVRLGTDTQYF. The CDR3 bases are TGTGCCAGCAGTTCTGTGAGGTTGGGCACAGATACGCAGTATTTT.